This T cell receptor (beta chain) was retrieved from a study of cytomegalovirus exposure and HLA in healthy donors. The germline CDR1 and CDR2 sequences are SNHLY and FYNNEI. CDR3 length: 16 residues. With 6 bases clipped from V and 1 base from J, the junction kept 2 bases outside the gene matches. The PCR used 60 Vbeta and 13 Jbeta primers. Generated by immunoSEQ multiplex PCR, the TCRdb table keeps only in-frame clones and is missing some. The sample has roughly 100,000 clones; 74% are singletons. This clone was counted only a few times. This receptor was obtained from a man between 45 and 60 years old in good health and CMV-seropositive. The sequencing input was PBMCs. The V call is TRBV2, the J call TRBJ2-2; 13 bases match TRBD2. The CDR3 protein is CASSRTSGRNTGELFF. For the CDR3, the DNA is TGTGCCAGCAGCCGGACTAGCGGGAGGAACACCGGGGAGCTGTTTTTT.